This T cell receptor (beta chain) was retrieved from a study of response to subunit inactivated influenza vaccine. This clonotype was observed a handful of times. CDR1 KGHDR and CDR2 SFDVKD come from the germline V gene. Deletions cut 2 bases from V and 10 bases from J, with 19 bases between. The CDR3 spans 15 residues. MiXCR was run by TCRdb on the RT-PCR reads, yielding one entry per CDR3 protein. The sample comprises around 580,000 distinct CDR3 sequences, about 14% of which are singletons, and 11% rests with the top ten. This sequence was found in a man between 50 and 59 years old who received an inactivated influenza vaccine. The chain has TRBV24-1 and TRBJ1-1; D is undetermined. Sequencing was performed on PBMCs from blood, taken less than 13 days after vaccination. In DNA, the CDR3 is TGTGCCACCAGTGATTCCCAAGTCGCAAATCCGCGAGCTTTCTTT. Protein product: CATSDSQVANPRAFF.